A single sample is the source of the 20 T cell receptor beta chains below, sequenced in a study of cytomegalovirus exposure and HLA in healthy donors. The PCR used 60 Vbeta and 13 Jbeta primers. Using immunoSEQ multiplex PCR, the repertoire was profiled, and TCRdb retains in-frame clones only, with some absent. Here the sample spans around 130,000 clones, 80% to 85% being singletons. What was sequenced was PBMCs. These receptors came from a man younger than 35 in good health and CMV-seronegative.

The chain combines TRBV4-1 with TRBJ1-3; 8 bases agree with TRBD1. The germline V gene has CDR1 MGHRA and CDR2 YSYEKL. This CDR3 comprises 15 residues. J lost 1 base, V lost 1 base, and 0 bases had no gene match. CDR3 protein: CASSQGQGSGNTIYF. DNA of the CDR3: TGCGCCAGCAGCCAAGGACAGGGGTCTGGAAACACCATATATTTT.

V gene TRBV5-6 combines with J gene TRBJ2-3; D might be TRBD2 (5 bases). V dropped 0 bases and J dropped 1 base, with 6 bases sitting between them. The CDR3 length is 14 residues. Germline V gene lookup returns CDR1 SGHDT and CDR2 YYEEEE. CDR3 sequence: CASSLGGRTDTQYF. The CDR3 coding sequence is TGTGCCAGCAGCTTGGGAGGGCGCACAGATACGCAGTATTTT.

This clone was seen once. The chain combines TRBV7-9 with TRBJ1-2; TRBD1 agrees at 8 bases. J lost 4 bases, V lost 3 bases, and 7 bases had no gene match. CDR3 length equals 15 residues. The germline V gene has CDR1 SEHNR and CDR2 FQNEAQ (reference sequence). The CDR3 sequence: CASSLSTGEGYGYTF. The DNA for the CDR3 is TGTGCCAGCAGCTTGTCGACAGGGGAGGGCTATGGCTACACCTTC. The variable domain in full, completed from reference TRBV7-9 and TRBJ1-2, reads DTGVSQNPRHKITKRGQNVTFRCDPISEHNRLYWYRQTLGQGPEFLTYFQNEAQLEKSRLLSDRFSAERPKGSFSTLEIQRTEQGDSAMYLCASSLSTGEGYGYTFGSGTRLTVV.

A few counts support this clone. The CDR3 bases are TGTGCCAGCAGTGTAGAGAGCAATCAGCCCCAGCATTTT. Protein: CASSVESNQPQHF. This chain connects TRBV6-1 to TRBJ1-5; no reliable D call. Germline lookup yields CDR1 MNHNS and CDR2 SASEGT. This CDR3 region has 13 residues. Trimming removed 4 bases at V and 1 base at J, with 5 bases between.

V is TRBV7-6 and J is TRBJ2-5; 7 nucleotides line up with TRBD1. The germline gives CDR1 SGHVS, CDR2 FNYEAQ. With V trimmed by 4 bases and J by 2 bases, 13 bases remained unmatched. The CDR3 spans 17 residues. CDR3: CASSSNDRVAAQETQYF. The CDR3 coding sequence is TGTGCCAGCAGCTCTAACGACAGGGTTGCTGCTCAAGAGACCCAGTACTTC.

The CDR3 spells CASSLPGLYGYTF. The CDR3 nucleotides read TGTGCCAGCAGCTTACCGGGTCTCTATGGCTACACCTTC. The chain has TRBV5-4 and TRBJ1-2, with unresolved D. This CDR3 has 13 residues. V lost 2 bases and J 4 bases, leaving 9 bases between the germline ends. Germline CDR1 reads SGHNT; CDR2 reads YYREEE (reference sequence).

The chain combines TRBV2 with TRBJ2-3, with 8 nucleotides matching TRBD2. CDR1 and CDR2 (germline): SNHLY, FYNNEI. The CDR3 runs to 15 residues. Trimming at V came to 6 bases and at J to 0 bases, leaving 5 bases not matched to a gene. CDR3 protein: CASRELAVSTDTQYF. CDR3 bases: TGTGCCAGCAGAGAACTAGCGGTTAGCACAGATACGCAGTATTTT.

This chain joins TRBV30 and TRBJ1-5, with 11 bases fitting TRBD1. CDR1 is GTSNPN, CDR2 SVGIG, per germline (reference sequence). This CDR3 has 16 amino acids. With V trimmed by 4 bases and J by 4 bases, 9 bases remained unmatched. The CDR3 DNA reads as TGTGCCTGGAAGGCGGGGGACAGGGGGTCTAATCAGCCCCAGCATTTT. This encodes CAWKAGDRGSNQPQHF.

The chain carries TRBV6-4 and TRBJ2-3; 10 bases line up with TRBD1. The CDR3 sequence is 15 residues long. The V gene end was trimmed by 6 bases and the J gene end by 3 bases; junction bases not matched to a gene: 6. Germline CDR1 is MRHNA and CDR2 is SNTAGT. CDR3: CASSPTGGATDTQYF. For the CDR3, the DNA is TGTGCCAGCAGCCCGACAGGGGGCGCGACAGATACGCAGTATTTT.

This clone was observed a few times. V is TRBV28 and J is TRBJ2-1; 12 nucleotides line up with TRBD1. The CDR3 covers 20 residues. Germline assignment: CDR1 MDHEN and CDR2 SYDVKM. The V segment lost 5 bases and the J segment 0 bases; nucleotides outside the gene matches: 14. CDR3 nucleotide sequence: TGTGCCAGCAGTGGGGGACAGGGGGCCGGGTGGACGAGCTCCTACAATGAGCAGTTCTTC. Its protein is CASSGGQGAGWTSSYNEQFF.

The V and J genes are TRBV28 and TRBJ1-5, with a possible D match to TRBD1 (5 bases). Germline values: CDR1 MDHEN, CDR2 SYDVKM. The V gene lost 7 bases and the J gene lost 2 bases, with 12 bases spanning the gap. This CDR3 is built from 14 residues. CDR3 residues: CASNWGTGNQPQHF. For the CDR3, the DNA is TGTGCCAGCAACTGGGGGACTGGCAATCAGCCCCAGCATTTT.

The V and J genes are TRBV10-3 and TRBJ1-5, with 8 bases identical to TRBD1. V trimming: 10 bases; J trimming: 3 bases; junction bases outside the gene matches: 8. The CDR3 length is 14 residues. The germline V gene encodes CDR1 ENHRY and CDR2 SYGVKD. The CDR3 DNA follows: TGTGCCACGCAGGGGGCTGTTGTCAATCAGCCCCAGCATTTT. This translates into CATQGAVVNQPQHF.

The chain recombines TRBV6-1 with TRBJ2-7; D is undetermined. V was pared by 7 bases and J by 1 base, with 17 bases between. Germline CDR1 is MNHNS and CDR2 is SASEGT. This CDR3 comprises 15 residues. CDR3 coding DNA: TGTGCCAGCACATATCATAGTTTTTTATCCTACGAGCAGTACTTC. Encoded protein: CASTYHSFLSYEQYF.

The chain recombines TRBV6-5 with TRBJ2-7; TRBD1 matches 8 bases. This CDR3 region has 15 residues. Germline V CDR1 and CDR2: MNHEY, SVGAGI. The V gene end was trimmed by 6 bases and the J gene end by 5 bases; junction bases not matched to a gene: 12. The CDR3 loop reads CASRPDRGRYDEQYF. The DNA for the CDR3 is TGTGCCAGCAGACCAGACAGGGGTCGGTACGACGAGCAGTACTTC.

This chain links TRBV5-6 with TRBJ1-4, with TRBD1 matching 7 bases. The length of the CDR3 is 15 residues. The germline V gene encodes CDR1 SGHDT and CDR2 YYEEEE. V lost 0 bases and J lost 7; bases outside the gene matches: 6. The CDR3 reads CASSLGIQGSEKLFF. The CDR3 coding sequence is TGTGCCAGCAGCTTGGGAATACAGGGGAGTGAAAAACTGTTTTTT. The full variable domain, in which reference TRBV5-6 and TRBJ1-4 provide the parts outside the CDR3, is DAGVTQSPTHLIKTRGQQVTLRCSPKSGHDTVSWYQQALGQGPQFIFQYYEEEERQRGNFPDRFSGHQFPNYSSELNVNALLLGDSALYLCASSLGIQGSEKLFFGSGTQLSVL.

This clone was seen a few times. The CDR3 is CASSGLGDQPQHF. As DNA, the CDR3 is TGTGCCAGCAGCGGCCTTGGTGATCAGCCCCAGCATTTT. V gene TRBV5-5 combines with J gene TRBJ1-5; D gene ambiguous. There are 13 residues in the CDR3. The germline V gene encodes CDR1 SGHKS and CDR2 YYEKEE (reference sequence). V was clipped by 4 bases and J by 5 bases, with 10 bases between them. Full variable domain (rest looked up from reference TRBV5-5 and TRBJ1-5): DAGVTQSPTHLIKTRGQQVTLRCSPISGHKSVSWYQQVLGQGPQFIFQYYEKEERGRGNFPDRFSARQFPNYSSELNVNALLLGDSALYLCASSGLGDQPQHFGDGTRLSIL.

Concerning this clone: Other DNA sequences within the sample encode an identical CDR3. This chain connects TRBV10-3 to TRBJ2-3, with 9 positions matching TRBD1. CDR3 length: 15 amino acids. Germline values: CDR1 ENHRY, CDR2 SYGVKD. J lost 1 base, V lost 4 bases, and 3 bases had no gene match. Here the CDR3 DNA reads TGTGCCATCAGTGGGGGACAGGGTGGCACAGATACGCAGTATTTT. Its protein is CAISGGQGGTDTQYF.

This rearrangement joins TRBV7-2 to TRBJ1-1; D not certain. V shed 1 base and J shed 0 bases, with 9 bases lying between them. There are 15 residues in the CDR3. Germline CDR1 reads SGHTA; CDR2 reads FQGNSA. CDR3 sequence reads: CASSLVTQLNTEAFF. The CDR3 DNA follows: TGTGCCAGCAGCTTAGTAACACAGCTGAACACTGAAGCTTTCTTT.

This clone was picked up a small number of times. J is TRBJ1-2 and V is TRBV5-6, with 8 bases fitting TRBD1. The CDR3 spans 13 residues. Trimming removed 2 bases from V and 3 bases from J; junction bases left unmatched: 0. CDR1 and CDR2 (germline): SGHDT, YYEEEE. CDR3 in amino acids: CASSLQGDYGYTF. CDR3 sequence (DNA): TGTGCCAGCAGCTTACAGGGGGACTATGGCTACACCTTC.

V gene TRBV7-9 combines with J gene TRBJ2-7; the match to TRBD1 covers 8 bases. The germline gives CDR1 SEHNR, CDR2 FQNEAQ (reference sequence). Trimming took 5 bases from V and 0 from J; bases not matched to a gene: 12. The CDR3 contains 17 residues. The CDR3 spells CASSRYGGQETSYEQYF. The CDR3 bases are TGTGCCAGCAGCCGCTATGGGGGACAGGAAACCTCCTACGAGCAGTACTTC.